This T cell receptor (beta chain) derives from a study of cytomegalovirus exposure and HLA in healthy donors (dated by TCRdb to 2015 to 2018). For the wider study: An earlier analysis of several hundred of the donors reported about 280 Gb of sequence data and some 110 million unique TCR beta sequences obtained from roughly 180 million T cells. Donor age, sex, ethnicity and CMV serostatus were compiled together with the repertoire data. The later analysis used no new phenotypic data to find candidate immune exposures, relying instead on TCR beta sequences and their occurrence across donors. Genome-wide SNP genotypes for about 65% of the roughly 670 donors were used in a later genetic analysis, which treated that subset as a discovery cohort. The study was designed to test whether signatures of past pathogen exposure could be identified by cataloging public T cell receptors. In addition to the first cohort of 650 to 800 subjects, a separate validation cohort of over 90 different subjects was used. Using immunosequencing, the study profiled T cell repertoires from approximately 700 subjects and related those repertoires to cytomegalovirus serostatus. Four to six DR-DQ haplotypes were handled as single units for association and clustering because linkage in the cohort was strong. To study patterns of TCR occurrence, a later analysis re-analyzed previously published TCR beta repertoires from more than 550 donors and added high-resolution HLA genotyping. All discovery cohort repertoires had been generated on a single sequencing platform. HLA typing covered class I and class II loci at four-digit resolution. Among about 410 genotyped donors of the cohort, an average of around 220,000 unique TCR beta nucleotide sequences was sequenced per donor, of which 15% to 20% were non-productive. To predict cytomegalovirus infection status, the study brought together high-throughput TCR immunosequencing, statistical association of individual TCRs with disease status, and machine learning. An early release covering 500 to 750 HLA-typed donors comprised 250 to 350 gigabases of sequencing data and around 85 million unique TCR sequences. The genetic ancestry cluster associated with self-reported Caucasian donors included 81% of the 300 to 450 genotyped donors. The number of typed donors differed by locus: 629-630 for A, B, C, DRB1 and DQB1; 522 for DQA1; 606 for DPA1; and about 450 for DPB1. An earlier analysis of nearly 600 of the donors applied high-throughput TCR beta sequencing to assess whether each TCR beta V gene segment acted as functional or pseudogenic. What the research found in general, with its limitations: A cluster of highly shared sequence variants was judged likely to be a technical artifact of the sequencing pipeline. In both the original and validation cohorts, the classifier was reported to diagnose cytomegalovirus status with high specificity and sensitivity. A further reported finding was that TCR beta sequences accurately predicted the HLA-A and HLA-B alleles for most subjects in the first cohort. At a false discovery rate of 0.05, a later analysis linked approximately 18,000 TCR beta sequences to specific HLA alleles. Roughly uniform sequencing depth across donors was assumed in presence/absence analyses, although this assumption may not hold. In this cohort, only TCR beta chains were sequenced, and detectable features were limited by the absence of alpha or paired-chain data. When HLA alleles, especially DR and DQ, strongly co-occurred, TCR associations were difficult to assign to individual alleles. It was suggested by the authors that the approach could potentially be generalized to other disease states and immunological phenotypes. A later genetic analysis associated a missense DCLRE1C variant with V-gene and J-gene trimming of TCR beta chains, and an independent cohort replicated the association. According to a later genetic analysis, donors in an Asian-associated ancestry cluster had fewer N-insertions in productive TCRs than the approximately 650-donor mean. According to a later analysis, TCR association rates differed among HLA loci, with DRB1 alleles showing the most associated TCRs and HLA-C alleles showing the fewest. A later analysis reported that several top co-occurrence clusters appeared linked to parvovirus B19, influenza, CMV and Epstein-Barr virus. In an earlier analysis of some 550 of the donors, most TCR beta V segments were observed in productive rearrangements about 90% or about 30% of the time, broadly matching IMGT annotations. A total of roughly 160 TCR beta chains were listed by the study as associated with cytomegalovirus. Because some donors lacked HLA typing at each locus, the association tests relied only on the typed subset. While some public TCRs were present in many individuals, most TCR sequences turned up only very rarely across donors. In a later analysis, most CMV-associated TCR beta chains were found to appear HLA-restricted, with HLA associations seemingly driven largely by CMV exposure. Three of the identified cytomegalovirus-associated TCR beta chains were confirmed in vitro to be specific for cytomegalovirus antigens. CMV serostatus was the only immune exposure information available for the cohort. Some IMGT-functional V segments, including TRBV6-2 and TRBV6-3, could not be distinguished by the 87-base-pair reads and were therefore excluded. Correlated functional status among segregating V segments might be attributable to linkage disequilibrium, but an unknown experimental factor could not be ruled out. In a later analysis, HLA-associated TCR beta chains were found to be more clonally expanded and to have lower generation probabilities than equally common non-associated chains. Because counts were too low, seventeen rarely observed V segments, including chromosome 9 orphons, were excluded from the earlier analysis of around 590 of the donors.

There are 16 amino acids in the CDR3, from cysteine to phenylalanine inclusive. Just the 48-base CDR3 DNA is kept, in frame starting at base 1. V ends up 3 bases short and J 7 bases short, with an unmatched junction base count of 7. CDR1 and CDR2 are drawn from the germline V gene (reference sequence): MNHEY, SMNVEV. The cohort consisted of approximately 690 healthy bone marrow donors. At the time of sampling, every cohort member was nominally healthy, though immune exposures that went unrecorded were likely present. The donor tested CMV seronegative, placing the donor among the 350 to 400 seronegative members of the cohort. Every donor gave a peripheral blood sample, and the peripheral blood mononuclear cells from that sample were used for TCR beta sequencing. Genomic DNA was extracted from the blood cell samples with the Qiagen DNeasy Blood Extraction Kit. Libraries were prepared through the immunoSEQ multiplex PCR assay. The multiplex PCR relied on a mix of 60 forward primers for TCR Vbeta segments and 13 reverse primers for TCR Jbeta segments. Amplification of the CDR3 region of rearranged TCR beta genes was performed with a multiplex PCR assay on genomic DNA. On the Illumina HiSeq System, the amplified TCR beta libraries were sequenced as 87-base-pair reads. From the authors' description of their analysis: A later analysis tallied around 82 million unique TCR beta chains across the 550 to 850 repertoires, and some 10 million of those chains were shared by two or more donors. To remove PCR and sequencing errors, raw reads were error-corrected and collapsed into unique sequences using a nearest-neighbor algorithm that merged closely related sequences. To assign V, D and J gene segments, CDR3 sequences were aligned to IMGT reference sequences. For a sequence to be retained, at least a six-nucleotide match to both a V gene segment and a J gene segment was required. Rearrangements were classified as productive when the CDR3 lacked stop codons and remained in frame with V and J, and all other rearrangements were classified as non-productive. Following IMGT convention, CDR3 was defined as the stretch from the second conserved V-encoded cysteine to the conserved J-encoded phenylalanine. Sequences without an unambiguous match to a single V gene segment were excluded from the earlier analysis of about 640 of the donors. In an earlier analysis of a few hundred of the donors, a V segment was called functional when productive rearrangements were above 56.7%, and segregating when the standard deviation between donors exceeded 5%. A statistical classification framework was developed to diagnose cytomegalovirus status using the catalog of TCR beta chain sequences. A later analysis assigned V and J genes by comparing TCR nucleotide sequences with IMGT/GENE-DB human TR gene sequences. Using the TCRdist pipeline, a later analysis assigned CDR3 sequences along with most-parsimonious VDJ recombination scenarios. In a later analysis, each TCR beta chain was defined by its CDR3 amino acid sequence together with its V-gene family, and reads without a unique V-gene family were excluded. A later analysis removed 550 to 650 highly shared, low-generation-probability nucleotide sequences to deal with suspected cross-contamination and a sequencing artifact. In a later analysis, a clonal expansion index for each public chain was calculated from normalized within-repertoire ranks of inferred template counts. In a later analysis, generation probabilities were computed using a VDJ recombination model fitted to out-of-frame rearrangements, and the results were checked against IGoR. Hypergeometric tests were used in a later analysis to score TCR-TCR, TCR-HLA and TCR-CMV co-occurrence, with a repertoire-size bias correction applied to the TCR pairs. To estimate false discovery rates, a later analysis permuted the HLA or CMV assignments 20 times. A later analysis grouped co-occurring TCRs with DBSCAN, adding TCRdist sequence similarity when clustering within HLA-allele-positive subsets. Co-occurrence clustering excluded repertoires with fewer than 30,000 or more than 120,000 public chains, plus five with anomalous nucleotide sharing. As stored in TCRdb, this immuneACCESS dataset retains in-frame rearrangements with V and J assigned. A fraction of the clones does not appear; measured against another copy, unresolved V genes explain less than half of the discrepancy, and the remainder lacks a known reason. That table is the source of V, J and clone size, and D and trimming were worked out from the DNA. For this sample there are 150,000 to 200,000 clones; about 74% appear just once. Of the sample, approximately 2.8% falls within the top ten clones.

Comments on this clone: Its recognized antigen is unknown. Base qualities are not provided; no much larger clone lies one nucleotide away.

The receptor was isolated from a male donor in good health and CMV-seronegative. Sequencing was performed on PBMCs. Here the chain combines TRBV27 and TRBJ2-1; 12 of the junction bases match TRBD1. Here the CDR3 is given as CASSFPGQGAMNEQFF. The DNA is as follows: TGTGCCAGCAGTTTTCCGGGACAGGGGGCAATGAATGAGCAGTTCTTC.